A single sample gave rise to the 10 T cell receptor beta chains below, sequenced in a study of T cell responses to AZD1222 COVID-19 vaccine. Produced via immunoSEQ multiplex PCR; TCRdb's table is partial and in-frame only. The profile shows about 120,000 clones, around 86% of them singletons. The source was peripheral blood, collected 28 days after the second AZD1222 dose. These receptors all come from an adult who received the AZD1222 COVID-19 vaccine.

The chain recombines TRBV7-9 with TRBJ2-1; D is undetermined. Per germline, CDR1 SEHNR and CDR2 FQNEAQ (reference sequence). CDR3 size: 13 residues. V was shortened by 0 bases and J by 4 bases, with 4 bases between the two germline ends. CDR3 DNA: TGTGCCAGCAGCTTAGCTGTGTACAATGAGCAGTTCTTC. Its translation: CASSLAVYNEQFF.

The rearrangement links TRBV14 to TRBJ1-2; perhaps TRBD1 as D (5 bases). Germline loops: CDR1 SGHDN, CDR2 FVKESK. V lost 0 bases and J lost 4, with 9 bases in between. The CDR3 is 14 residues long. CDR3 amino acids: CASSQDRGPYGYTF. As DNA, the CDR3 is TGTGCCAGCAGCCAAGATCGGGGACCCTATGGCTACACCTTC. Together with reference TRBV14 and TRBJ1-2, the CDR3 gives the full variable domain: EAGVTQFPSHSVIEKGQTVTLRCDPISGHDNLYWYRRVMGKEIKFLLHFVKESKQDESGMPNNRFLAERTGGTYSTLKVQPAELEDSGVYFCASSQDRGPYGYTFGSGTRLTVV.

This chain joins TRBV7-3 and TRBJ2-7, with D possibly TRBD1 on 6 matching bases. V was clipped by 5 bases and J by 5 bases, with 16 bases between them. Germline V gene data show CDR1 as SGHTA and CDR2 as FQGTGA. The CDR3 covers 14 residues. CDR3 in DNA: TGTGCCAGCAGCGAAGGACAGCCTGGGGACGAGCAGTACTTC. This gives the protein CASSEGQPGDEQYF.

This sequence joins TRBV9 and TRBJ1-4; D remains ambiguous. The germline gives CDR1 SGDLS, CDR2 YYNGEE. The CDR3 has 14 residues. V was cut by 0 bases and J by 6 bases, with 9 bases left in between. The CDR3 sequence is CASSVASDYEKLFF. CDR3 coding DNA: TGTGCCAGCAGCGTAGCGTCGGATTATGAAAAACTGTTTTTT.

V is TRBV7-3 and J is TRBJ2-4; 8 bases are a match to TRBD1. The CDR3 covers 18 residues. J gave up 1 base and V 4 bases, and 12 bases lay outside the gene matches. Per the germline V gene, CDR1 is SGHTA and CDR2 is FQGTGA. The DNA of the CDR3 is TGTGCCAGCAGCTCGACAGGGGTGGAACGGGTGGCCAAAAACATTCAGTACTTC. Amino acid sequence: CASSSTGVERVAKNIQYF.

The rearrangement uses TRBV14 and TRBJ1-1; no clear D gene. Germline V gives CDR1 SGHDN, CDR2 FVKESK. There are 15 residues in the CDR3. V shed 4 bases and J shed 2 bases, with 14 bases lying between them. CDR3 in DNA: TGTGCCAGCAGCCCGCCGGGAACATTCAACACTGAAGCTTTCTTT. Translated, it gives CASSPPGTFNTEAFF.

V usage is TRBV5-1 and J usage is TRBJ2-5; D gene uncertain. Germline CDR1 reads SGHRS; CDR2 reads YFSETQ. Trimming took 4 bases from V and 5 from J, leaving 6 bases between them. CDR3 length: 11 residues. The CDR3 protein is CASSDGETQYF. Written as DNA, the CDR3 is TGCGCCAGCAGCGATGGGGAGACCCAGTACTTC.

The V gene is TRBV4-3, the J gene TRBJ1-2; 7 bases are a match to TRBD1. The CDR3 spans 15 residues. The germline CDR1 and CDR2 sequences are LGHNA and YSLEER. V gave up 4 bases and J gave up 0 bases; unmatched junction bases: 5. The CDR3 reads CASSRLTGANYGYTF. CDR3 coding DNA: TGCGCCAGCAGCCGACTAACAGGGGCTAACTATGGCTACACCTTC.

This chain links TRBV5-1 with TRBJ2-5, with 13 bases fitting TRBD2. V trimming: 3 bases; J trimming: 2 bases; junction bases outside the gene matches: 7. Per the germline V gene, CDR1 is SGHRS and CDR2 is YFSETQ. The CDR3 totals 17 residues. DNA for the CDR3: TGCGCCAGCAGCTCAGGACTAGCGGGGGCCCTGCAAGAGACCCAGTACTTC. Translated: CASSSGLAGALQETQYF.

The chain joins TRBV28 to TRBJ2-6; the D gene is possibly TRBD2 (5 bases). Germline V gene lookup returns CDR1 MDHEN and CDR2 SYDVKM. There are 14 residues in the CDR3. Trimming shortened V by 6 bases and J by 3 bases, and 9 bases separated the two germline ends. The CDR3 bases are TGTGCCAGCAGCGGACTCCGTGGGGCCAACGTCCTGACTTTC. Its protein product is CASSGLRGANVLTF. Looking up the rest from reference TRBV28 and TRBJ2-6 gives the full variable domain: DVKVTQSSRYLVKRTGEKVFLECVQDMDHENMFWYRQDPGLGLRLIYFSYDVKMKEKGDIPEGYSVSREKKERFSLILESASTNQTSMYLCASSGLRGANVLTFGAGSRLTVL.